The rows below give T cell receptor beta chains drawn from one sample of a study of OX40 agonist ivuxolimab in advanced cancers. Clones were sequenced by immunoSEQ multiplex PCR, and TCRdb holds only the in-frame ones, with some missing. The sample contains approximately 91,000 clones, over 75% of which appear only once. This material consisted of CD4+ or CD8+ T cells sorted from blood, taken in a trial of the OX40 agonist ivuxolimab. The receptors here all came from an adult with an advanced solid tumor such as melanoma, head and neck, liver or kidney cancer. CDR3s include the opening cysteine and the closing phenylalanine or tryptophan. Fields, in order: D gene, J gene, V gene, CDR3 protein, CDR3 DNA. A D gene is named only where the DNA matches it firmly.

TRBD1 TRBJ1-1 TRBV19 CASSIGNRGPNTEAFF TGTGCCAGTAGTATTGGGAACAGGGGTCCGAACACTGAAGCTTTCTTT
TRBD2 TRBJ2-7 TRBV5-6 CASSLRGVSGGAHEQYF TGTGCCAGCAGCTTGCGGGGCGTGAGCGGGGGGGCCCACGAGCAGTACTTC
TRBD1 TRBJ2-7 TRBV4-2 CASSQGGDRVTYEQYF TGTGCCAGCAGCCAAGGGGGGGACAGGGTAACCTACGAGCAGTACTTC
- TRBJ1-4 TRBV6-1 CASSDRDGEKLFF TGTGCCAGCAGTGACAGGGACGGTGAAAAACTGTTTTTT
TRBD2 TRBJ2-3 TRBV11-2 CASSLGRRGLAGSDTQYF TGTGCCAGCAGCTTAGGCCGCCGGGGACTAGCGGGATCAGATACGCAGTATTTT
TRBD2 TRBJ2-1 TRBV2 CASSEGTSRIGEQFF TGTGCCAGCAGTGAAGGGACTAGTCGGATTGGTGAGCAGTTCTTC
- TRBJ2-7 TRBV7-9 CASSLPAIGAGVLYEQYF TGTGCCAGCAGCTTACCTGCTATAGGGGCAGGGGTTCTCTACGAGCAGTACTTC
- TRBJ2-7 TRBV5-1 CASHEALEQYF TGCGCCAGCCACGAGGCCCTCGAGCAGTACTTC
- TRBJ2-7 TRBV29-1 CSASTEVYEQYF TGCAGCGCTTCGACGGAGGTATACGAGCAGTACTTC
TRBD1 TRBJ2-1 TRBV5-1 CASSRDRSNEQFF TGCGCCAGCAGCCGGGACAGGTCTAATGAGCAGTTCTTC
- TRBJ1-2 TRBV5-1 CASSLDPQAYGYTF TGCGCCAGCAGCTTGGACCCCCAGGCCTATGGCTACACCTTC